This TCR beta chain was captured in a study of T-cell memory formation after mild COVID-19. Overall study: Largely, TCR clusters stayed within a single donor.

The study's findings and limits: Cross-reactive memory seemingly joined, as some responding clones were found in pre-infection memory.

CDR1 is DFQATT and CDR2 is SNEGSKA in the germline V gene (reference sequence). The CDR3 runs 16 residues. V dropped 6 bases and J dropped 9 bases, with 30 bases sitting between them. It was 5'RACE with constant-segment primers that produced the TCR alpha and TCR beta cDNA libraries, which carried sample barcodes and UMIs. TCRdb redid the calling of the 5' RACE reads with MiXCR, one entry per CDR3 protein. This table holds 450,000 to 700,000 distinct CDR3 sequences, roughly 18% found once. A few counts support this clonotype. The target antigen is unknown. Sequenced material: PBMCs or a T cell subset sorted from them (not recorded which). The source is an adult woman who had mild COVID-19 (a few samples of this study predate the infection). Cell type and time point are not known. V is TRBV20-1 and J is TRBJ2-7; tentatively, D is TRBD2 (5 bases). CDR3 sequence (DNA): TGCAGTGCGGAGGCCCCCACTAGTTCTTTTCGTCGGTCGCAGTACTTC. It yields the protein CSAEAPTSSFRRSQYF.